This TCR beta chain was obtained from a study of cytomegalovirus exposure and HLA in healthy donors. The CDR3 runs 14 residues. CDR1 and CDR2 (germline): MNHEY, SVGAGI. The study ran its PCR with 60 Vbeta and 13 Jbeta primers. Some clones are missing from TCRdb's copy, which holds only in-frame ones; the method was immunoSEQ multiplex PCR. The repertoire consists of about 110,000 clones, with under 90% occurring once and the leading ten covering 2.2%. The V gene is TRBV6-5, the J gene TRBJ2-5, with 10 bases lining up with TRBD2. The J call may be mistaken, given a closer DNA end match to TRBJ2-7. What was sequenced was PBMCs. The receptor was derived from a woman in her twenties or thirties in good health and CMV-seronegative. The chain's CDR3 is CASSKLAGVGEQYF. The CDR3 DNA reads TGTGCCAGCAGTAAGCTAGCGGGAGTAGGCGAGCAGTACTTC.